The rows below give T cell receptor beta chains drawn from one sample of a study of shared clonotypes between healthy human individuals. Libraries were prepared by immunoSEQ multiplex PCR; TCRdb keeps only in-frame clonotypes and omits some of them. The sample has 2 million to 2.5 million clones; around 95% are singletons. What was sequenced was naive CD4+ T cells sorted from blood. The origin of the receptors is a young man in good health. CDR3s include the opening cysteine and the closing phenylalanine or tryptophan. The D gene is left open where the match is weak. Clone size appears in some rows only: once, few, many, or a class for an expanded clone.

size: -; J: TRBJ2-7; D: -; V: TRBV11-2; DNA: TGTGCCAGCAGCTTACCCGGGGGCGGGAGCTCCTACGAGCAGTACTTC; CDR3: CASSLPGGGSSYEQYF
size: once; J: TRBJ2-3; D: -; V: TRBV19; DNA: TGTGCCAGTAGCTATGAACAGGGACGAGGTCCTGTTACGCAGTATTTT; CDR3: CASSYEQGRGPVTQYF
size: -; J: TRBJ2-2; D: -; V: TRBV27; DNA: TGTGCCAGCAGTCCCATTGCCACGGGTTCGAACACCGGGGAGCTGTTTTTT; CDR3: CASSPIATGSNTGELFF
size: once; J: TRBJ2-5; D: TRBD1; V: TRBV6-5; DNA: TGTGCCAGCAGTCCGAACCTTGGGACAGGGACGTACTTC; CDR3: CASSPNLGTGTYF
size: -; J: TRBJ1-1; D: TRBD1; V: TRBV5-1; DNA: TGCGCCAGCAGCACTACCCCTGGACAGGGAGGGTTAAACACTGAAGCTTTCTTT; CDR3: CASSTTPGQGGLNTEAFF
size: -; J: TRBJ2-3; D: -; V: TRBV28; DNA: TGTGCCAGCAGTAGTCCGGGCCTTGTGAGAGATACGCAGTATTTT; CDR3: CASSSPGLVRDTQYF
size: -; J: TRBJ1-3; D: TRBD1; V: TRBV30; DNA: TGTGCCTGCAGAACGGGACAGGGGGGAAACACCATATATTTT; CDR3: CACRTGQGGNTIYF
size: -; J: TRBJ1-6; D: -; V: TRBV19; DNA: TGTGCCAGTAGGGTGGGAGGAATAACTTATTCACCCCTCCACTTT; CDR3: CASRVGGITYSPLHF
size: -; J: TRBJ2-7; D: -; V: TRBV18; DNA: TGTGCCAGCTCACCATACACAGGCCCCTACGAGCAGTACTTC; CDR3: CASSPYTGPYEQYF
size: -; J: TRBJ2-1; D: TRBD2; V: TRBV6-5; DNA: TGTGCCAGCACTTCCGGGACTAGCGGGGTGAATGAGCAGTTCTTC; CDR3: CASTSGTSGVNEQFF
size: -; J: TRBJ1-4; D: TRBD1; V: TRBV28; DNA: TGTGCCAGCAGTTCGGACAGGGGGCCTGAAAAACTGTTTTTT; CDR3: CASSSDRGPEKLFF
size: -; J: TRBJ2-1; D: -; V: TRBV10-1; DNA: TGCGCCAGCAGTGAGTCGCGACGGTCCTACAATGAGCAGTTCTTC; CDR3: CASSESRRSYNEQFF
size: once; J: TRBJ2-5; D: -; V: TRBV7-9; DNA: TGTGCCAGCAGCCCTCATGGGGACCGAGAAGAGACCCAGTACTTC; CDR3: CASSPHGDREETQYF
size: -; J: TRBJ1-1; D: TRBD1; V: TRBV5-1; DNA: TGCGCCAGCAGCTTGGCCTTGGGACAGGGCGGGAGGAACACTGAAGCTTTCTTT; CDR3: CASSLALGQGGRNTEAFF
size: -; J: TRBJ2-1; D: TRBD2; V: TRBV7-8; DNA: TGTGCCAGCATCCGGGGACTAGCGGATAACAATGAGCAGTTCTTC; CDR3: CASIRGLADNNEQFF
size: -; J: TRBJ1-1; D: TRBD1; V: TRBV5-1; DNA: TGCGCCAGCAGCTTGACAGACAGGGACACTGAAGCTTTCTTT; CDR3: CASSLTDRDTEAFF
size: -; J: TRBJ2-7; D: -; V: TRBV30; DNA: TGTGCCTATACCGCAGACTACGAGCAGTACTTC; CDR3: CAYTADYEQYF
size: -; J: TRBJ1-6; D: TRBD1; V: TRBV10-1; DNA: TGCGCCAGCAGTGAAGGGGGCTTTGGTTCACCCCTCCACTTT; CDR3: CASSEGGFGSPLHF
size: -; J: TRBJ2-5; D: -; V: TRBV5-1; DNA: TGCGCCAGCAGCTGGGTAAGGGCTAGCCAAGAGACCCAGTACTTC; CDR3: CASSWVRASQETQYF
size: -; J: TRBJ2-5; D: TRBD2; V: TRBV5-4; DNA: TGTGCCAGCAGCTTAACGGCGGGAGGGCCAGGTCAAGAGACCCAGTACTTC; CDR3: CASSLTAGGPGQETQYF
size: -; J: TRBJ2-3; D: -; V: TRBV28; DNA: TGTGCCAGCAGCGGAAGCGGGCCAAGCACAGATACGCAGTATTTT; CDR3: CASSGSGPSTDTQYF
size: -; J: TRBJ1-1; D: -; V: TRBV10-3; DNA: TGTGCCATCAGGCCCGCTCCGGGTACTGAAGCTTTCTTT; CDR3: CAIRPAPGTEAFF
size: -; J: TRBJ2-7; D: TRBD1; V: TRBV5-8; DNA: TGTGCCAGCAGCTTACCCGGGACAGCTTCCTACGAGCAGTACTTC; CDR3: CASSLPGTASYEQYF
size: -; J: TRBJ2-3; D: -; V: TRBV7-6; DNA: TGTGCCAGCAGCTTAGCCGAGTCAGATACGCAGTATTTT; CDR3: CASSLAESDTQYF
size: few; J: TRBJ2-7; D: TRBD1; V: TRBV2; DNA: TGTGCCAGCTCGTCGAACAGGGGGCCCTACGAGCAGTACTTC; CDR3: CASSSNRGPYEQYF
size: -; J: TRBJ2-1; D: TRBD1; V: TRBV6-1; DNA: TGTGCCAGCAGTGTCTCGGGACAGGGCGCAGGTACTGAGCAGTTCTTC; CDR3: CASSVSGQGAGTEQFF
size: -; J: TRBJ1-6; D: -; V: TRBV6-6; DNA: TGTGCCAGCAGGAATGACGATCCTAATTCACCCCTCCACTTT; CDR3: CASRNDDPNSPLHF
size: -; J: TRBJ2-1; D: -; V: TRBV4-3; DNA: TGCGCCAGCAGCCAGGACGAGACTAGTCTGTCACGCAATGAGCAGTTCTTC; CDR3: CASSQDETSLSRNEQFF
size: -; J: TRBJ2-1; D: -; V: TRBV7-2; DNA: TGTGCCAGCAGCTTAGCCTGGGAGCAGTTCTTC; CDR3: CASSLAWEQFF
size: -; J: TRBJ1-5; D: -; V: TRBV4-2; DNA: TGTGCCAGCAGCCAAGACACAGGGAGCAATCAGCCCCAGCATTTT; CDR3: CASSQDTGSNQPQHF
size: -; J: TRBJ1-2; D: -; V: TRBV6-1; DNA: TGTGCCAGCAGTGAAGCGCTTAAAGTGCCCAGGAGCTACACCTTC; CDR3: CASSEALKVPRSYTF
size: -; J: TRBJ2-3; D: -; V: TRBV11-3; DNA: TGTGCCAGCAGCCCAAGTGGAGATACGCAGTATTTT; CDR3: CASSPSGDTQYF
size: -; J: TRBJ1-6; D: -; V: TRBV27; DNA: TGTGCCAGCAGTCCAAGCTCCTATAATTCACCCCTCCACTTT; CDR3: CASSPSSYNSPLHF
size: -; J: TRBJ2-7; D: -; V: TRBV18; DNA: TGTGCCAGCTCACTCGATCTAGGGGCCTACGAGCAGTACTTC; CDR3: CASSLDLGAYEQYF
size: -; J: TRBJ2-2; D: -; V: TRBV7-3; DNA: TGTGCCAGCAGCACCCCGTCAGGTCGGCTGTTTTTT; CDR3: CASSTPSGRLFF
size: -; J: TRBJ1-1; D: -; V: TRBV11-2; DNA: TGTGCCAGCAGCTTAAGTAGCGTAATGAACACTGAAGCTTTCTTT; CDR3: CASSLSSVMNTEAFF
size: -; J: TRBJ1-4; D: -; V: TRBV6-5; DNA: TGTGCCAGCAGTCCGACATATGCAACTAATGAAAAACTGTTTTTT; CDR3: CASSPTYATNEKLFF
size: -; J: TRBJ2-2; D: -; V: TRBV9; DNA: TGTGCCAGCAGCCCCCGTGGGAATTCCGGGGAGCTGTTTTTT; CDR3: CASSPRGNSGELFF
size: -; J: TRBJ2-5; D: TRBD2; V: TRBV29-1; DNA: TGCAGCGTTGCCGAAGCGGGAGGGCCAGGGGGCCAGTACTTC; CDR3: CSVAEAGGPGGQYF
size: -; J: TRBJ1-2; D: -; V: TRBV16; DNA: TGTGCCAGCAGCCTCGAATCAGGAGGGGTGAAAGGCTACACCTTC; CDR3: CASSLESGGVKGYTF
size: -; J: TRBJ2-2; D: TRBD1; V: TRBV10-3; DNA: TGTGCCATCAGTGTAACCGGTACAGGGGACACCGGGGAGCTGTTTTTT; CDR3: CAISVTGTGDTGELFF
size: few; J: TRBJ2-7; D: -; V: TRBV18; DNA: TGTGCCAGCTCCTCGAGGCGAGACCCCTACGAGCAGTACTTC; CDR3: CASSSRRDPYEQYF
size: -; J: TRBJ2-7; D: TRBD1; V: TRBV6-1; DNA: TGTGCCGGCGGACAGGGTGGCGAGCAGTACTTC; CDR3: CAGGQGGEQYF
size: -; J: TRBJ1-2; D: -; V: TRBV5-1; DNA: TGCGCCAGCAGCGGGGACGGTACAGCTAACTATGGCTACACCTTC; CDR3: CASSGDGTANYGYTF
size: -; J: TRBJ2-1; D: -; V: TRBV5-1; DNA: TGCGCCAGCAGCTTGGAGGACTCGCTACTTTTCTTC; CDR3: CASSLEDSLLFF
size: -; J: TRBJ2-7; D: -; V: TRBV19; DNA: TGTGCCAGTAGTATGAGCCATACTTACGAGCAGTACTTC; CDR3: CASSMSHTYEQYF